This T cell receptor (beta chain) was documented in a study of regulatory T cells in long-lasting Graves disease. Points from the study as a whole: New patients shared 950 to 1,000 public clonotypes, fewer than the approximately 2,500 shared by persistent patients.

Time point given: persistent/refractory GD, antithyroid drugs over 5 years with positive TRAb. PBMCs provided the RNA from which the TCR library was made. Patients came through an endocrinology department, and that department was in Xi'an, China. Building the TCR beta libraries relied on iRepertoire HTBI primers, and CDR3 regions underwent Arm-PCR. TCRdb analysed the multiplex PCR reads with MiXCR anew, one entry per CDR3 protein. The sample records roughly 490,000 distinct CDR3 sequences, less than 25% being singletons. This clonotype appeared a few times. The antigen remains undetermined. Sequencing used peripheral blood mononuclear cells (PBMCs), obtained when the disease was refractory, from a patient treated with antithyroid drugs. This sequence originates from a female donor with Graves disease.

The CDR3 here is CASSSYREGTEAFF. The CDR3 nucleotides are TGTGCCAGCAGCTCGTACAGGGAGGGCACTGAAGCTTTCTTT. The chain links TRBV11-3 to TRBJ1-1; possible D gene TRBD1, 6 bases. Per germline, CDR1 SGHNT and CDR2 YENEEA. CDR3 length: 14 residues. Trimming took 4 bases from V and 4 from J, leaving 13 bases between them.